This TCR beta chain was profiled in a study of cytomegalovirus exposure and HLA in healthy donors. The germline V gene has CDR1 SGHDN and CDR2 FVKESK. The CDR3 consists of 15 residues. The V end was cut by 0 bases, the J end by 0 bases, with 3 bases between. Nominally healthy donors provided the samples, though records likely missed some immune exposures. PCR employed 60 Vbeta and 13 Jbeta primers. Generated by immunoSEQ multiplex PCR, the TCRdb table keeps only in-frame clones and is missing some. Of about 130,000 clones in the sample, 80% were seen once. In regard to this clone: Its antigen is undetermined.

Broader study findings: According to the study, roughly 160 TCR beta chains were cytomegalovirus-associated. Near-uniform donor sequencing depth was presumed by presence/absence analyses.

The material sequenced was PBMCs. The origin of this receptor is a man aged 40-49 years in good health and CMV-seronegative. The chain has TRBV14 and TRBJ1-6; no clear D gene. The CDR3 spells CASSQDVSYNSPLHF. The DNA of the CDR3 is TGTGCCAGCAGCCAAGACGTCTCCTATAATTCACCCCTCCACTTT.